These T cell receptor beta chains were read from a single sample in a study of blood T cell repertoires in COVID-19. TCRdb's copy holds only in-frame clones and misses some; the assay was immunoSEQ multiplex PCR. The sample consists of 280,000 or so clones, 83% of them appearing once. Sequencing input: peripheral blood. Receptor source: a woman aged 50 to 65 who had recovered from COVID-19. Both conserved end residues are part of each CDR3. Each record gives: clone size, V gene, D gene, J gene, CDR3 protein, CDR3 DNA. A D gene is named only where the DNA matches it firmly. Part of the rows lack a size; the others show once, few, many or a class for expanded clones.

-	TRBV6-5	TRBD1	TRBJ1-1	CASSYGQGVTEAFF	TGTGCCAGCAGTTACGGGCAGGGGGTCACTGAAGCTTTCTTT
-	TRBV18	TRBD1	TRBJ2-7	CASSPGQGTREQYF	TGTGCCAGCTCACCAGGACAGGGGACGCGGGAGCAGTACTTC
-	TRBV24-1	TRBD1	TRBJ1-1	CATSGAGTGDTEAFF	TGTGCCACCAGTGGCGCCGGGACAGGGGACACTGAAGCTTTCTTT
-	TRBV12-3/TRBV12-4	TRBD1	TRBJ2-2	CASSRRGTGELFF	TGTGCCAGCAGCCGCAGGGGGACCGGGGAGCTGTTTTTT
-	TRBV6-1	TRBD1	TRBJ2-1	CASSDFHPIPGQGYNEQFF	TGTGCCAGCAGTGACTTTCACCCAATTCCGGGACAGGGGTACAATGAGCAGTTCTTC
-	TRBV9	TRBD2	TRBJ2-7	CASSVGREAAYEQYF	TGTGCCAGCAGCGTAGGACGGGAGGCGGCCTACGAGCAGTACTTC
-	TRBV14	-	TRBJ2-3	CASSRPTGTSHF	TGTGCCAGCAGCCGGCCTACAGGGACGAGCCATTTT
-	TRBV9	-	TRBJ2-7	CASSRMGAPYEQYF	TGTGCCAGCAGCCGGATGGGGGCCCCCTACGAGCAGTACTTC
-	TRBV11-2	-	TRBJ1-6	CASRVTENSPLHF	TGTGCCAGCAGGGTGACAGAAAATTCACCCCTCCACTTT
-	TRBV9	TRBD2	TRBJ2-7	CASSVGPGRGFYEQYF	TGTGCCAGCAGCGTAGGTCCCGGGAGGGGTTTCTACGAGCAGTACTTC
-	TRBV4-1	-	TRBJ2-2	CASSPVPGTGELFF	TGCGCCAGCAGCCCCGTACCGGGCACCGGGGAGCTGTTTTTT
few	TRBV7-2	-	TRBJ2-1	CASSSPKRGFNEQFF	TGTGCCAGCAGCTCTCCCAAGCGAGGGTTTAATGAGCAGTTCTTC
few	TRBV19	TRBD1	TRBJ1-2	CASSNTPGQGLSYGYTF	TGTGCCAGTAGTAATACGCCGGGACAGGGGTTGAGCTATGGCTACACCTTC
-	TRBV28	-	TRBJ1-6	CASSLWTGNSPLHF	TGTGCCAGCAGCCTTTGGACGGGAAATTCACCCCTCCACTTT
once	TRBV6-2/TRBV6-3	-	TRBJ2-1	CASSYSPGLLASNEQFF	TGTGCCAGCAGTTACTCTCCCGGTTTGCTAGCGAGTAATGAGCAGTTCTTC
-	TRBV11-1	-	TRBJ2-3	CASSLDEGGTDTQYF	TGTGCCAGCAGCTTAGACGAAGGGGGCACAGATACGCAGTATTTT
-	TRBV19	TRBD2	TRBJ2-3	CASSIAVAGTQNTQYF	TGTGCCAGTAGTATCGCGGTAGCGGGGACGCAGAATACGCAGTATTTT
once	TRBV7-7	TRBD2	TRBJ2-3	CASSPLSGIGTDTQYF	TGTGCCAGCAGCCCCCTTAGCGGGATTGGTACAGATACGCAGTATTTT
-	TRBV11-1	TRBD1	TRBJ1-3	CASSPDRGLYF	TGTGCCAGCAGCCCGGACAGGGGGCTATATTTT
-	TRBV4-1	-	TRBJ2-3	CASTGVGVKDTQYF	TGCGCCAGCACCGGGGTCGGGGTGAAAGATACGCAGTATTTT
-	TRBV7-2	TRBD1	TRBJ1-4	CASSLVPTAGTGGNEKLFF	TGTGCCAGCAGCTTAGTTCCCACCGCAGGGACAGGGGGAAATGAAAAACTGTTTTTT
-	TRBV10-1	TRBD2	TRBJ2-7	CASSESRRTSGTFYEQYF	TGCGCCAGCAGTGAGTCGAGGCGGACTAGCGGGACTTTTTACGAGCAGTACTTC
many	TRBV11-2	-	TRBJ2-1	CASSLALASNEQFF	TGTGCCAGCAGCTTAGCCCTAGCATCCAATGAGCAGTTCTTC
few	TRBV28	TRBD1	TRBJ1-1	CASSVTGGAAEAFF	TGTGCCAGCAGTGTTACAGGGGGGGCGGCTGAAGCTTTCTTT
-	TRBV4-3	-	TRBJ2-7	CASSQDVRGTYEQYF	TGCGCCAGCAGCCAAGATGTCAGGGGAACCTACGAGCAGTACTTC
-	TRBV15	-	TRBJ2-5	CATSRDQSYVETQYF	TGTGCCACCAGCAGAGATCAGTCGTATGTGGAGACCCAGTACTTC
-	TRBV5-1	TRBD1	TRBJ1-1	CASSQGQGTEAFF	TGCGCCAGCAGCCAGGGACAGGGCACTGAAGCTTTCTTT
-	TRBV28	-	TRBJ2-7	CASSWMSPGSSYEQYF	TGTGCCAGCAGTTGGATGTCTCCGGGGAGCTCCTACGAGCAGTACTTC
once	TRBV7-3	-	TRBJ1-5	CASSLNLQSPRHF	TGTGCCAGCAGCTTAAATCTGCAGTCGCCACGGCATTTT
-	TRBV9	TRBD2	TRBJ2-1	CASSVDVAGPYNEQFF	TGTGCCAGCAGCGTAGATGTAGCGGGACCCTACAATGAGCAGTTCTTC
-	TRBV6-5	TRBD1	TRBJ1-4	CASRQDRAEKLFF	TGTGCCAGCAGACAGGACAGGGCTGAAAAACTGTTTTTT
-	TRBV7-6	TRBD2	TRBJ2-7	CASSSGLAGGPRYEQYF	TGTGCCAGCAGCTCCGGACTAGCGGGAGGGCCCAGGTACGAGCAGTACTTC
-	TRBV3-1/TRBV3-2	-	TRBJ2-1	CASSPAAYNEQFF	TGTGCCAGCAGCCCGGCGGCCTACAATGAGCAGTTCTTC
few	TRBV9	-	TRBJ2-2	CASSGQPPGELFF	TGTGCCAGCAGCGGACAGCCCCCCGGGGAGCTGTTTTTT
few	TRBV28	-	TRBJ1-5	CASNKGQQPQHF	TGTGCCAGCAATAAGGGGCAACAGCCCCAGCATTTT
many	TRBV25-1	-	TRBJ1-6	CAARGGGNSPLHF	TGTGCCGCGCGGGGCGGAGGGAATTCACCCCTCCACTTT
-	TRBV5-1	-	TRBJ1-2	CASSLDPGNNYGYTF	TGCGCCAGCAGCTTGGATCCGGGTAACAACTATGGCTACACCTTC
-	TRBV30	-	TRBJ1-2	CAWSVSRDYGYTF	TGTGCCTGGAGTGTTTCCAGGGACTATGGCTACACCTTC
few	TRBV7-3	TRBD2	TRBJ2-2	CASSGSSSGGVAGELFF	TGTGCCAGCAGCGGATCGTCTAGCGGGGGGGTCGCCGGGGAGCTGTTTTTT
-	TRBV28	TRBD2	TRBJ2-7	CASRHRTSGSPYEQYF	TGTGCCAGCCGCCATCGGACTAGCGGGTCCCCCTACGAGCAGTACTTC
-	TRBV9	TRBD1	TRBJ1-3	CASSQRTGQAGNTIYF	TGTGCCAGCAGCCAAAGGACAGGACAAGCTGGAAACACCATATATTTT
-	TRBV28	TRBD1	TRBJ2-5	CASSFRAGGSTQYF	TGTGCCAGCAGTTTTCGGGCAGGGGGTAGCACCCAGTACTTC
-	TRBV25-1	TRBD2	TRBJ2-7	CASSGAGRAEQYF	TGTGCCAGCAGTGGGGCGGGGAGGGCCGAGCAGTACTTC
-	TRBV5-4	-	TRBJ2-6	CASRSLEGANVLTF	TGTGCCAGCAGGAGCTTGGAGGGGGCCAACGTCCTGACTTTC
-	TRBV28	-	TRBJ1-2	CASSLGSNYGYTF	TGTGCCAGCAGTTTAGGGAGTAACTATGGCTACACCTTC
-	TRBV7-2	-	TRBJ2-5	CASSLSGGGIQETQYF	TGTGCCAGCAGCTTATCCGGTGGCGGGATCCAAGAGACCCAGTACTTC
-	TRBV19	-	TRBJ1-4	CASSIDLENEKLFF	TGTGCCAGTAGTATAGATTTGGAGAATGAAAAACTGTTTTTT
-	TRBV13	-	TRBJ1-2	CASSSRELSANYGYTF	TGTGCCAGCAGCTCCCGGGAGCTATCAGCTAACTATGGCTACACCTTC
few	TRBV28	-	TRBJ2-2	CASKLKGEWSGELFF	TGTGCCAGCAAACTGAAGGGGGAATGGTCCGGGGAGCTGTTTTTT
-	TRBV20-1	-	TRBJ2-2	CSASRLAAGELFF	TGCAGTGCTAGTCGGCTAGCCGCCGGGGAGCTGTTTTTT
-	TRBV18	-	TRBJ2-7	CASSPPSAGRRNEQYF	TGTGCCAGCTCGCCCCCCTCGGCGGGAAGAAGGAACGAGCAGTACTTC
-	TRBV4-1	-	TRBJ2-7	CASSQPTGSSYEQYF	TGCGCCAGCAGCCAGCCTACAGGGTCCAGCTACGAGCAGTACTTC
-	TRBV5-1	TRBD2	TRBJ2-3	CASSVGTSRTDTQYF	TGCGCCAGCAGCGTTGGGACTAGCCGCACAGATACGCAGTATTTT
-	TRBV3-1/TRBV3-2	-	TRBJ2-7	CASSIGYEQYF	TGTGCCAGCAGCATCGGGTACGAGCAGTACTTC
-	TRBV2	-	TRBJ1-5	CASSEGEGQPQHF	TGTGCCAGCAGTGAAGGGGAGGGCCAGCCCCAGCATTTT